A selection of T cell receptor beta chains follows, all from one sample in a study of identical twins. In TCRdb, the 5' RACE reads were re-called with MiXCR into one record per CDR3 protein. The sample has hundreds of thousands of distinct CDR3 sequences; approximately 22% are singletons. A further study also used this sample, focusing on T cells expressing NK-cell markers.

Sequencing was carried out using PBMCs. These TCRs come from a woman aged 18-30 years in good health. Each CDR3 is given with its conserved first and last residue. Fields, in order: V gene, clone size, D gene, J gene, CDR3 DNA, CDR3 protein. A D gene is named only where the DNA matches it firmly. Clone size is not always given. Where it is, it says once, few, many or a class for expanded clones.

>TRBV20-1|few|-|TRBJ2-1
TGCAGTGCTAGCGGGAGAAACGACAATGAGCAGTTCTTC
CSASGRNDNEQFF
>TRBV7-2|many|TRBD2|TRBJ2-7
TGTGCCAGCAGCTTAAAACGGTCGGGAGGGGAGCAGTACTTC
CASSLKRSGGEQYF
>TRBV10-3|-|-|TRBJ2-5
TGTGCCATCAGCGCCTGGACTAACCAAGAGACCCAGTACTTC
CAISAWTNQETQYF
>TRBV20-1|-|-|TRBJ1-1
TGCAGTGCTAGTCAGGTGGGGGAGAACACTGAAGCTTTCTTT
CSASQVGENTEAFF
>TRBV12-3/TRBV12-4|many|-|TRBJ2-7
TGTGCCAGCAGTTTCGGGCGACCCTACGAGCAGTACTTC
CASSFGRPYEQYF
>TRBV20-1|-|TRBD1|TRBJ1-1
TGCAGTGCTAATCGGCAGGGGGCTAACACTGAAGCTTTCTTT
CSANRQGANTEAFF
>TRBV20-1|many|-|TRBJ2-7
TGCAGTGCTAGGAGGACGGGGTACGAGCAGTACTTC
CSARRTGYEQYF
>TRBV29-1|many|-|TRBJ1-6
TGCAGCGTTGTTTGGGGGCCGAATTCACCCCTCCACTTT
CSVVWGPNSPLHF
>TRBV13|many|-|TRBJ2-5
TGTGCCAGCAGCTCTAAAGAGACCCAGTACTTC
CASSSKETQYF
>TRBV12-3/TRBV12-4|many|-|TRBJ1-1
TGTGCCAGCTCCCCCCAGGACAGTAGGAACACTGAAGCTTTCTTT
CASSPQDSRNTEAFF
>TRBV7-9|-|-|TRBJ1-2
TGTGCCAGCAGCTCCCGGGGACACGGCTACACCTTC
CASSSRGHGYTF
>TRBV7-2|many|-|TRBJ1-5
TGTGCCAGCAGCTTAGCCGGTATTAATCAGCCCCAGCATTTT
CASSLAGINQPQHF
>TRBV3-1|few|-|TRBJ2-1
TGTGCCAGCAGCCAACGGCACGGCAATGAGCAGTTCTTC
CASSQRHGNEQFF
>TRBV30|-|TRBD2|TRBJ2-7
TGTGCCTGGGGGACTAGCGGGGGTGCCTACGAGCAGTACTTC
CAWGTSGGAYEQYF
>TRBV12-3/TRBV12-4|many|TRBD2|TRBJ2-1
TGTGCCAGCAGTTTGTCTAGCGGGAGGTACAATGAGCAGTTCTTC
CASSLSSGRYNEQFF
>TRBV27|few|TRBD1|TRBJ1-6
TGTGCCAGCAGTTTGCCCCGACAGGGGGCAAGGTCACCCCTCCACTTT
CASSLPRQGARSPLHF
>TRBV4-2|-|TRBD2|TRBJ2-2
TGTGCCAGCAGCCAAGATGTTGGCGGGGGATGGGCCGGGGAGCTGTTTTTT
CASSQDVGGGWAGELFF
>TRBV5-6|many|-|TRBJ2-1
TGTGCCAGCAGCGGGGGGACGTGGAGCTCCTACAATGAGCAGTTCTTC
CASSGGTWSSYNEQFF
>TRBV7-6|-|TRBD2|TRBJ2-1
TGTGCCAGCAGCCATGGACATACTAGCGGGGGTTTTGAGCAGTTCTTC
CASSHGHTSGGFEQFF
>TRBV9|-|TRBD2|TRBJ2-2
TGTGCCAGCAGCGTAGAGCCTAGCGGGAGGTCCGGGGAGCTGTTTTTT
CASSVEPSGRSGELFF